This TCR beta chain is drawn from a study of tumor-infiltrating lymphocytes in primary liver carcinoma. Co-extraction yielded RNA and DNA from roughly 20-30 mg of unsorted bulk tissue. Tumors were each sampled at five separate regions. The CDR3 runs 13 residues. Germline loops: CDR1 SGHNT, CDR2 YYREEE (reference sequence). Regarding this clonotype: The junction and the germline gene differ at one end; a read error may be behind it.

Total RNA (approximately 500 ng) served as template for TCR beta cDNA synthesis primed by a constant-region primer. Three nested multiplex PCR rounds of slightly modified ARM-PCR generated TCR beta libraries. TRBV1-TRBV30 forward and Cbeta reverse primers drove the first two roughly 11-cycle rounds. TCRdb reprocessed the multiplex PCR reads with MiXCR, giving one entry per CDR3 protein. The sample carries 55,000 to 65,000 distinct CDR3 sequences, 65% to 80% recorded once. The rearrangement uses TRBV5-4 and TRBJ2-3; no reliable D call. Sequenced input: liver tumor tissue from sampling region 2. Subset in this sample: tumor region T2, inferior pole. The TCR originated in a man aged 40-49 years with primary liver carcinoma and hepatitis B virus infection. Written as DNA, the CDR3 is TGCGCCAACAGCTTGGAAAGTTTCGATACGCAGTATTTT. Encoded protein: CANSLESFDTQYF.